This TCR beta chain emerged from a study of OX40 agonist ivuxolimab in advanced cancers. Whole-study context: Patients were treated with ivuxolimab, an agonistic anti-OX40 (CD134) antibody. At doses from 0.01 to 10 mg/kg, patients were given intravenous ivuxolimab every 2 weeks. Study results and limitations: The average count of expanded clones was higher among CD8+ T cells than among CD4+.

A remark on this clone: Its antigen is undetermined.

The repertoire was sequenced with immunoSEQ multiplex PCR; TCRdb's copy has only in-frame clones and lacks some. The table includes more than 60,000 clones, approximately 90% detected once. The length of the CDR3 is 13 residues. V was pared by 11 bases and J by 2 bases, with 15 bases between. Germline CDR1 is MNHNS and CDR2 is SASEGT. The V and J genes are TRBV6-1 and TRBJ1-1; D is possibly TRBD1 (6 bases). The source of this sequence is an adult with an advanced solid tumor such as melanoma, head and neck, liver or kidney cancer. The source was CD4+ or CD8+ T cells sorted from blood, collected in a trial of the OX40 agonist ivuxolimab. CDR3: CAARTGFNTEAFF. Written as DNA, the CDR3 is TGTGCCGCCCGAACAGGGTTCAACACTGAAGCTTTCTTT.